Each of the 23 T cell receptor beta chains below was sequenced from the same sample in a study of brain metastases from non-small cell lung cancer. Libraries were prepared by immunoSEQ multiplex PCR; TCRdb keeps only in-frame clonotypes and omits some of them. Counted here are roughly 4,900 clones, 65% to 90% occurring once; the ten biggest clones make up 5.5% to 6.5%. Sequences were obtained from primary lung tumor tissue. These receptors were collected from a donor older than 35 with non-small cell lung cancer.

This chain joins TRBV2 and TRBJ1-2; D is unclear. The germline V and J ends were trimmed by 5 bases and 2 bases, with 6 bases remaining between them. This CDR3 spans 12 amino acids. CDR1 and CDR2 (germline): SNHLY, FYNNEI. The CDR3 sequence: CASSPTNYGYTF. As DNA, the CDR3 is TGTGCCAGCAGTCCTACGAACTATGGCTACACCTTC.

This clone was detected only a few times. The sample has other DNA sequences that encode this CDR3 too. The chain joins TRBV25-1 to TRBJ2-1, with 7 nucleotides matching TRBD2. Trimming removed 0 bases from V and 13 bases from J; junction bases left unmatched: 21. CDR3 size: 18 residues. Germline V gives CDR1 MGHDK, CDR2 SYGVNS. The CDR3 sequence is CASSEYSQRGGGREPQFF. CDR3 bases: TGTGCCAGCAGTGAATACTCTCAACGCGGGGGAGGCCGGGAGCCCCAGTTCTTC.

The chain employs TRBV2 and TRBJ1-5; D ambiguous. Trimming shortened V by 2 bases and J by 2 bases, and 10 bases separated the two germline ends. The germline V gene encodes CDR1 SNHLY and CDR2 FYNNEI. The CDR3 extends over 15 amino acids. CDR3: CASSEYANGNQPQHF. CDR3 DNA sequence: TGTGCCAGCAGTGAATACGCAAATGGCAATCAGCCCCAGCATTTT.

V usage is TRBV5-1 and J usage is TRBJ1-1; a weak D match, TRBD1 (5 bases). This CDR3 region has 16 residues. The germline gives CDR1 SGHRS, CDR2 YFSETQ. V dropped 4 bases and J dropped 0 bases, with 16 bases sitting between them. CDR3 DNA: TGCGCCAGCAGCCTATTTGACAGCAACATGAACACTGAAGCTTTCTTT. Translated, it gives CASSLFDSNMNTEAFF. Full variable domain (remainder filled in from reference TRBV5-1 and TRBJ1-1): KAGVTQTPRYLIKTRGQQVTLSCSPISGHRSVSWYQQTPGQGLQFLFEYFSETQRNKGNFPGRFSGRQFSNSRSEMNVSTLELGDSALYLCASSLFDSNMNTEAFFGQGTRLTVV.

In this sample, this clone turned up a few times. This chain links TRBV28 with TRBJ1-2, with D unclear. The ends were cut back, 8 bases at V and 0 bases at J, with 13 bases in the middle. The CDR3 runs 14 residues. CDR1 and CDR2 from the germline V gene are MDHEN and SYDVKM. CDR3 amino acids: CASARGYPNYGYTF. CDR3 in DNA: TGTGCCAGCGCCCGGGGTTATCCTAACTATGGCTACACCTTC.

V and J are TRBV28 and TRBJ1-1, with D perhaps TRBD1 (5 bases). V dropped 4 bases and J dropped 7 bases, with 16 bases sitting between them. In germline, CDR1 is MDHEN, CDR2 SYDVKM. This CDR3 comprises 14 residues. CDR3 bases: TGTGCCAGCAGTTCTCTTACTGCTGACAGTGAAGCTTTCTTT. Its translation is CASSSLTADSEAFF.

CDR3 loop: CASSRDRQETQYF. The CDR3 nucleotides read TGTGCCAGCTCACGGGACCGTCAAGAGACCCAGTACTTC. The chain has TRBV18 and TRBJ2-5; the D gene could be TRBD1 or TRBD2 (5 bases each). CDR1 is KGHSH, CDR2 LQKENI, per germline. This CDR3 spans 13 amino acids. The V gene lost 4 bases and the J gene lost 2 bases, with 8 bases spanning the gap.

The chain has TRBV28 and TRBJ2-3, with 7 bases aligning to TRBD2. The CDR3 is made up of 16 amino acids. The V and J ends lost 7 bases and 1 base, in that order; junction bases with no gene match: 11. The germline V gene encodes CDR1 MDHEN and CDR2 SYDVKM. The CDR3 DNA reads TGTGCCAGCACTCCCCCGGGTACTAGCGGCACAGATACGCAGTATTTT. Translation gives CASTPPGTSGTDTQYF.

The chain uses TRBV2 and TRBJ1-4; 9 positions agree with TRBD1. CDR1 SNHLY and CDR2 FYNNEI come from the germline V gene. The V and J ends lost 10 bases and 7 bases, in that order; junction bases with no gene match: 4. The length of the CDR3 is 12 residues. The chain's CDR3 is CATQDRGEKLFF. In nucleotides, the CDR3 is TGTGCCACCCAGGACAGGGGTGAAAAACTGTTTTTT.

The rearrangement joins TRBV29-1 to TRBJ2-1; a possible D gene is TRBD2 (5 bases). V gave up 4 bases and J gave up 0 bases, with 13 bases separating them. Germline V gene lookup returns CDR1 SQVTM and CDR2 ANQGSEA. The CDR3 is 15 amino acids. The CDR3 DNA is TGCAGCGTTGTAGCGTCGGAGAGCTCCTACAATGAGCAGTTCTTC. Amino acids: CSVVASESSYNEQFF.

V is TRBV6-5 and J is TRBJ1-5, with a weak D call TRBD1 (5 bases). V was pared by 6 bases and J by 0 bases, with 12 bases between. Looked up from germline, CDR1 is MNHEY and CDR2 is SVGAGI. CDR3 length: 15 residues. CDR3 residues: CASRLQGYSNQPQHF. The CDR3 coding sequence is TGTGCCAGCAGGCTGCAGGGTTATAGCAATCAGCCCCAGCATTTT.

This clone was seen once. This sequence joins TRBV12-3 or TRBV12-4 and TRBJ1-2; D not resolved. Between the trimmed V and J ends, which lost 2 bases and 6 bases, there was a span of 7 bases. This CDR3 region has 12 residues. The CDR3 coding sequence is TGTGCCAGCAGTTTATGGCAAAATGGCTACACCTTC. It specifies CASSLWQNGYTF.

This chain connects TRBV2 to TRBJ2-5; D is ambiguous. There are 13 residues in the CDR3. Trimming left V 4 bases short and J 0 bases short, with 6 bases between. Germline-derived CDR1 and CDR2 are SNHLY and FYNNEI. In nucleotides, the CDR3 is TGTGCCAGCAGTGTAGACAACCAAGAGACCCAGTACTTC. This gives the protein CASSVDNQETQYF.

The rearrangement joins TRBV5-1 to TRBJ2-7; 8 nucleotides line up with TRBD1. J was trimmed by 3 bases and V by 4 bases; bases with no gene match: 6. Germline V gene lookup returns CDR1 SGHRS and CDR2 YFSETQ. CDR3 length: 14 amino acids. The CDR3 region has the DNA TGCGCCAGCAGCCACAATGACAGGGGCTACGAGCAGTACTTC. Its translation is CASSHNDRGYEQYF. Full variable domain (rest looked up from reference TRBV5-1 and TRBJ2-7): KAGVTQTPRYLIKTRGQQVTLSCSPISGHRSVSWYQQTPGQGLQFLFEYFSETQRNKGNFPGRFSGRQFSNSRSEMNVSTLELGDSALYLCASSHNDRGYEQYFGPGTRLTVT.

In this sample, this clone turned up once. For the CDR3, the DNA is TGTGCCAGCAGCGGACTTTCTAAGGCGAATAATTCACCCCTCCACTTT. Amino acid sequence: CASSGLSKANNSPLHF. The chain joins TRBV2 to TRBJ1-6; D call uncertain. V lost 6 bases and J 5 bases, leaving 17 bases between the germline ends. CDR1 and CDR2 from the germline V gene are SNHLY and FYNNEI. The CDR3 loop spans 16 amino acids.

This clone appeared a single time. The chain employs TRBV5-4 and TRBJ2-1, with D perhaps matching TRBD1 (6 bases). The CDR3 totals 17 residues. Germline CDR1 reads SGHNT; CDR2 reads YYREEE (reference sequence). Trimming stripped 3 bases from V and 4 bases from J, with 20 bases between. CDR3 coding DNA: TGTGCCAGCAGCTCAGCAGGGGCCGCTTCCTTATACAATGAGCAGTTCTTC. Translation gives CASSSAGAASLYNEQFF.

This rearrangement joins TRBV18 to TRBJ1-4; the D gene is possibly TRBD1 (5 bases). The CDR3 consists of 16 residues. Trimming cost V 1 base and J 8 bases, with 17 bases left between them. Germline assignment: CDR1 KGHSH and CDR2 LQKENI. The CDR3 sequence: CASSPQWTTMGEKLFF. CDR3 DNA: TGTGCCAGCTCACCACAGTGGACAACCATGGGGGAAAAACTGTTTTTT.

CDR3 amino acids: CASSLTSGQETQYF. DNA of the CDR3: TGTGCCAGCAGCCTAACTAGCGGCCAAGAGACCCAGTACTTC. V and J are TRBV9 and TRBJ2-5; the match to TRBD2 covers 8 bases. The CDR3 is 14 amino acids. Trimming removed 4 bases from V and 1 base from J; junction bases left unmatched: 3. CDR1 SGDLS and CDR2 YYNGEE come from the germline V gene. Supplemented by reference TRBV9 and TRBJ2-5, the full variable domain reads DSGVTQTPKHLITATGQRVTLRCSPRSGDLSVYWYQQSLDQGLQFLIQYYNGEERAKGNILERFSAQQFPDLHSELNLSSLELGDSALYFCASSLTSGQETQYFGPGTRLLVL.

The rearrangement uses TRBV6-1 and TRBJ1-5; unclear D gene. The CDR3 runs 13 residues. V dropped 3 bases and J dropped 7 bases, with 10 bases sitting between them. CDR1 is MNHNS, CDR2 SASEGT, per germline. CDR3: CASSEHDRQPQHF. The CDR3 bases are TGTGCCAGCAGTGAGCATGATCGGCAGCCCCAGCATTTT.

This clone has just one count. V usage is TRBV5-1 and J usage is TRBJ2-1; TRBD2 is a possible D gene (5 bases). The length of the CDR3 is 13 residues. Trimming left V 2 bases short and J 7 bases short, with 10 bases between. Per germline, CDR1 SGHRS and CDR2 YFSETQ. CDR3 nucleotides: TGCGCCAGCAGCTTCGAGGGCTTGAATGAGCAGTTCTTC. This gives the protein CASSFEGLNEQFF.

This clone showed up just a few times. J is TRBJ1-4 and V is TRBV2; no definite D call. Deletions cut 3 bases from V and 5 bases from J, with 10 bases between. Germline V gene sequence: CDR1 SNHLY, CDR2 FYNNEI. This CDR3 is 14 amino acids long. The CDR3 DNA sequence: TGTGCCAGCAGTGAGGGCGGACTGAATGAAAAACTGTTTTTT. This encodes CASSEGGLNEKLFF.

As regards this clone: The junction and the germline gene differ at one end; a read error may be behind it. The chain combines TRBV10-3 with TRBJ2-1; no clear D gene. The CDR3 has 13 residues. Germline V gene sequence: CDR1 ENHRY, CDR2 SYGVKD. The DNA of the CDR3 is TGTGCCATTAGTGTGGTGCCCTACAATGAGCAGTTCTTC. Translating it yields CAISVVPYNEQFF.

The chain employs TRBV5-4 and TRBJ2-5, with D possibly matching TRBD2 (6 bases). This CDR3 contains 14 residues. V dropped 4 bases and J dropped 2 bases, with 12 bases sitting between them. Germline CDR1 is SGHNT and CDR2 is YYREEE (reference sequence). CDR3 amino acids: CASSRLREQETQYF. CDR3 DNA sequence: TGTGCCAGCAGCCGCCTCCGGGAGCAAGAGACCCAGTACTTC.